A selection of T cell receptor beta chains follows, all from one sample in a study of shared clonotypes between healthy human individuals. The protocol was immunoSEQ multiplex PCR, while the TCRdb copy is restricted to in-frame clones and leaves out a portion. The data show around 2,000,000 clones, over 85% seen once. The sequenced material came from naive CD8+ T cells sorted from blood. The receptors shown here come from a man aged 18 to 30 in good health. Each CDR3 is given with its conserved first and last residue. A D gene is named only where the DNA matches it firmly. Expanded clones get a size class; other rows say once, few or many, or leave the size out.

clone_size cdr3_length j_call v_call d_call cdr3_nt cdr3_aa
. 17 TRBJ2-3 TRBV7-2 TRBD2 TGTGCCAGCAGCTTATCCCTTAGCGGGGGGTTCACAGATACGCAGTATTTT CASSLSLSGGFTDTQYF
. 15 TRBJ2-1 TRBV2 . TGTGCCAGCAGTTCCATAGGGGGGAACTACAATGAGCAGTTCTTC CASSSIGGNYNEQFF
. 15 TRBJ1-2 TRBV27 TRBD1 TGTGCCAGCAGTCCGGGACAGGGGGCGGTCTATGGCTACACCTTC CASSPGQGAVYGYTF
once 15 TRBJ2-1 TRBV28 TRBD2 TGTGCCAGCACCAGAGCTAGCGGGGGGGCATTGTTGGTGTTCTTC CASTRASGGALLVFF
. 14 TRBJ1-2 TRBV7-2 . TGTGCCAGCAGTTATACAGAGGGACTAGCTGGCTACACCTTC CASSYTEGLAGYTF
. 13 TRBJ2-7 TRBV30 . TGTGCCTGGAGCCCCGGTAGCTCCTACGAGCAGTACTTC CAWSPGSSYEQYF
. 16 TRBJ1-4 TRBV2 . TGTGCCAGCAGTACCACAGGGTCAGCAACTAATGAAAAACTGTTTTTT CASSTTGSATNEKLFF
. 14 TRBJ1-6 TRBV28 TRBD1 TGTGCCAGCAGTCCCACAGGGGGCGGATCACCCCTCCACTTT CASSPTGGGSPLHF
. 14 TRBJ1-2 TRBV7-8 . TGTGCCAGCAGCCCATCCGGGGGGAGCTATGGCTACACCTTC CASSPSGGSYGYTF
. 11 TRBJ1-2 TRBV2 . TGTGCCAGCAGTTCCCAGGTCTTCTACACCTTC CASSSQVFYTF
. 11 TRBJ2-2 TRBV10-2 . TGCGCCAGCCAAGTTACCGGGGAGCTGTTTTTT CASQVTGELFF
. 12 TRBJ2-1 TRBV15 . TGTGCCACCAGCAGAGAAACGGATGAGCAGTTCTTC CATSRETDEQFF
. 14 TRBJ1-1 TRBV5-1 . TGCGCCAGCAGCCCCAGTGGAGAGAACACTGAAGCTTTCTTT CASSPSGENTEAFF
. 13 TRBJ2-7 TRBV5-4 . TGTGCCATGTCCGGGGGAAGCTCCTACGAGCAGTACTTC CAMSGGSSYEQYF
. 12 TRBJ2-7 TRBV30 . TGTGCCTGGAGTGTAAGTAGTTACGAGCAGTACTTC CAWSVSSYEQYF
. 16 TRBJ1-2 TRBV18 TRBD1 TGTGCCAGCTCTCCCGGGACAGGAATCCCTAACTATGGCTACACCTTC CASSPGTGIPNYGYTF
. 14 TRBJ2-3 TRBV6-5 . TGTGCCAGCAGTTCCCAGACCGACACAGATACGCAGTATTTT CASSSQTDTDTQYF
. 16 TRBJ1-6 TRBV5-6 TRBD1 TGTGCCAGCAGCCCGGACCAGGACAGGGGGCGCAAACCCCTCCACTTT CASSPDQDRGRKPLHF
once 13 TRBJ2-5 TRBV7-9 . TGTGCCAGCAGCTTTCAGCTGGAAGAGACCCAGTACTTC CASSFQLEETQYF
. 16 TRBJ2-2 TRBV2 TRBD2 TGTGCCAGCAGGACCGGACTAGCGGGAGGAACCGGGGAGCTGTTTTTT CASRTGLAGGTGELFF
. 12 TRBJ1-3 TRBV2 . TGTGCCTCTGTGGGTAATGGAAACACCATATATTTT CASVGNGNTIYF
. 14 TRBJ2-3 TRBV11-3 . TGTGCCAGCAGCTCCCTAGGGAACACAGATACGCAGTATTTT CASSSLGNTDTQYF
. 15 TRBJ2-5 TRBV5-1 TRBD1 TGCGCCAGCAGCTTGGGGGACAGGTACCAAGAGACCCAGTACTTC CASSLGDRYQETQYF
. 13 TRBJ2-1 TRBV6-1 . TGTGCCAGCACGGGGACGAACTACAATGAGCAGTTCTTC CASTGTNYNEQFF
. 15 TRBJ1-1 TRBV11-1 . TGTGCCAGCAGCCTAGACAGCCTAATGAACACTGAAGCTTTCTTT CASSLDSLMNTEAFF
. 15 TRBJ2-7 TRBV4-1 . TGCGCCAGCAGCCAAGTCGGGAACCTGGGGCACGAGCAGTACTTC CASSQVGNLGHEQYF
. 13 TRBJ2-7 TRBV7-8 . TGTGCCAGCAGCTTGGGGGTCTCCTACGAGCAGTACTTC CASSLGVSYEQYF
. 11 TRBJ1-5 TRBV12-1 . TGTGCCAGCAGGGGTGGGCAGCCCCAGCATTTT CASRGGQPQHF
once 15 TRBJ1-2 TRBV7-8 . TGTGCCAGCAGCTCGACCTTTACAGAGTCCTATGGCTACACCTTC CASSSTFTESYGYTF
. 15 TRBJ2-4 TRBV10-3 . TGTGCCATCAGTGAAGGACAGCTAGCCAAAAACATTCAGTACTTC CAISEGQLAKNIQYF
. 15 TRBJ1-4 TRBV28 . TGTGCCAGCAGTTTATGGGGGGCGACTAATGAAAAACTGTTTTTT CASSLWGATNEKLFF
once 13 TRBJ2-7 TRBV25-1 . TGTGCCAGCAGTGAAGGGGTAACCTACGAGCAGTACTTC CASSEGVTYEQYF
once 14 TRBJ2-1 TRBV19 . TGTGCCAGTAGTACCCCTAGATCCTCAAATGAGCAGTTCTTC CASSTPRSSNEQFF
. 14 TRBJ1-1 TRBV27 . TGTGCCAGCAGTTTAGGGGGCTTGGATACTGAAGCTTTCTTT CASSLGGLDTEAFF
. 14 TRBJ2-7 TRBV5-1 . TGCGCCAGGCAGGGGGGGCTAAGCTCCTACGAGCAGTACTTC CARQGGLSSYEQYF
. 9 TRBJ1-4 TRBV30 . TGTGCCTGGATTGAAAAACTGTTTTTT CAWIEKLFF
. 16 TRBJ2-4 TRBV2 . TGTGCCAGCAGTGAAGGAGGGGGTCTAGCCAAAAACATTCAGTACTTC CASSEGGGLAKNIQYF
. 15 TRBJ2-3 TRBV4-3 . TGCGCCAGCAGCCAAGATCTCCGGGAAGACGATACGCAGTATTTT CASSQDLREDDTQYF
. 13 TRBJ2-7 TRBV7-9 . TGTGCCAGCAGCTTAGTTGGGGGCTACGAGCAGTACTTC CASSLVGGYEQYF
. 16 TRBJ2-1 TRBV27 TRBD1 TGTGCCAGCAGTGCCTCAGGGGGCGAGGCCTACAATGAGCAGTTCTTC CASSASGGEAYNEQFF
. 15 TRBJ2-6 TRBV18 . TGTGCCAGCTCACCAGAGAACTCTGGGGCCAACGTCCTGACTTTC CASSPENSGANVLTF